This T cell receptor beta chain was retrieved from a study of shared clonotypes between healthy human individuals. CDR1 is SNHLY, CDR2 FYNNEI, per germline. The CDR3 loop spans 13 amino acids. Trimming cost V 7 bases and J 3 bases; bases outside gene matches: 5. Profiling relied on immunoSEQ multiplex PCR, and the TCRdb table lists in-frame clones only, not all of them. The sample comprises around 340,000 clones, around 70% of which are singletons, and roughly a tenth rests with the top ten. The chain combines TRBV2 with TRBJ1-1, with 7 nucleotides matching TRBD1. This TCR was recovered from a man aged 30 to 39 in good health. The sample was memory CD4+ T cells sorted from blood. Subset denoted: CD45RA-negative fraction. The CDR3 nucleotides are TGTGCCAGCACTTGGGGGACAGACACTGAAGCTTTCTTT. This sequence encodes CASTWGTDTEAFF. Supplemented by reference TRBV2 and TRBJ1-1, the full variable domain reads EPEVTQTPSHQVTQMGQEVILRCVPISNHLYFYWYRQILGQKVEFLVSFYNNEISEKSEIFDDQFSVERPDGSNFTLKIRSTKLEDSAMYFCASTWGTDTEAFFGQGTRLTVV.